Listed below are T cell receptor beta chains from one sample, sequenced in a study of T cell responses to AZD1222 COVID-19 vaccine. TCRdb keeps only in-frame clones here, not all; method: immunoSEQ multiplex PCR. Among 85,000 to 130,000 clones listed, 90% were seen once. The material was peripheral blood, obtained on day 0 of AZD1222 vaccination. The receptors come from an adult in good health. CDR3s include the opening cysteine and the closing phenylalanine or tryptophan. D genes are given only for firm matches. Some rows mark clone size as missing; the rest say once, few, many or name a class of expanded clone.

TRBJ1-2	.	once	TRBV6-5	TGTGCCAGCTCAACAGGGAACTATGGCTACACCTTC	CASSTGNYGYTF
TRBJ2-5	TRBD2	.	TRBV24-1	TGTGCCACCAGTGATTTTGGAATATTGCCGACTAGCGGACAAGAGACCCAGTACTTC	CATSDFGILPTSGQETQYF
TRBJ2-3	.	.	TRBV7-9	TGTGCCAGCAGACCCGGGGAGGCTAGCACAGATACGCAGTATTTT	CASRPGEASTDTQYF
TRBJ2-3	TRBD1	.	TRBV5-1	TGCGCCAGCAGCTTGGTAGGACAGGGGGCCGGAGATACGCAGTATTTT	CASSLVGQGAGDTQYF
TRBJ1-3	.	.	TRBV9	TGTGCCAGCAGCCCCACGGGGGGGGCTGTAGGAAACACCATATATTTT	CASSPTGGAVGNTIYF
TRBJ1-6	.	.	TRBV19	TGTGCCAGTAGTATACAGGGTAATTCACCCCTCCACTTT	CASSIQGNSPLHF
TRBJ1-5	TRBD1	.	TRBV7-9	TGTGCCAGCAGCGCGACAGGGGTGAGTCAGCCCCAGCATTTT	CASSATGVSQPQHF
TRBJ2-7	.	.	TRBV30	TGTGCCTGGAGTAGAGCCTACGAGCAGTACTTC	CAWSRAYEQYF
TRBJ2-1	TRBD2	.	TRBV6-6	TGTGCCAGCAGTTCCACTAGCGGGCCGTTCTTC	CASSSTSGPFF
TRBJ2-5	TRBD1	.	TRBV7-3	TGTGCCAGCAGTCCCCAACCGGGACAGGGGGAGACCCAGTACTTC	CASSPQPGQGETQYF
TRBJ2-7	TRBD2	.	TRBV5-1	TGCGCCAGCAGCCCGATGACTAGCGTCTACGAGCAGTACTTC	CASSPMTSVYEQYF
TRBJ1-5	.	.	TRBV10-2	TGCGCCAGCAGTGGGACCGCTAATCAGCCCCAGCATTTT	CASSGTANQPQHF
TRBJ2-3	.	.	TRBV6-4	TGTGCCAGCACGAAAGAGGCCTCTAGCACAGATACGCAGTATTTT	CASTKEASSTDTQYF
TRBJ1-1	.	.	TRBV19	TGTGCCAGTAGTATAGACACAGGGTATGTAGCTTTCTTT	CASSIDTGYVAFF
TRBJ1-1	.	.	TRBV6-1	TGTGCCAGCAGTGAACTGTGGTCGGGCACTGAAGCTTTCTTT	CASSELWSGTEAFF
TRBJ2-3	.	.	TRBV7-7	TGTGCCAGCAGCTTAAGTGGGCTGAGCACAGATACGCAGTATTTT	CASSLSGLSTDTQYF
TRBJ2-3	TRBD2	.	TRBV7-9	TGTGCCAGCAGCTTAACGGGAGGTACTAGCACAGATACGCAGTATTTT	CASSLTGGTSTDTQYF
TRBJ2-7	.	.	TRBV19	TGTGCCAGTAGGGATACCTCCTACGAGCAGTACTTC	CASRDTSYEQYF
TRBJ2-3	.	.	TRBV12-3/TRBV12-4	TGTGCCAGCAGTAGGAGCACAGATACGCAGTATTTT	CASSRSTDTQYF
TRBJ1-1	.	.	TRBV5-8	TGTGCCAGCAGCTTAAGGGGAGGGGTGTACACTGAAGCTTTCTTT	CASSLRGGVYTEAFF
TRBJ2-1	TRBD2	.	TRBV7-2	TGTGCCAGCAGTCCTACTCTAGCGGGAGGGCCGTATGAGCAGTTCTTC	CASSPTLAGGPYEQFF
TRBJ2-6	TRBD1	.	TRBV7-3	TGTGCCAGCAGCTTAACAGGGACAGGGCCCCCTGGGGCCAACGTCCTGACTTTC	CASSLTGTGPPGANVLTF
TRBJ1-1	.	once	TRBV3-1/TRBV3-2	TGTGCCAGCAGCCAAGATGGCTCCATCGGTACTGAAGCTTTCTTT	CASSQDGSIGTEAFF
TRBJ2-7	.	.	TRBV27	TGTGCCAGCAGTACCAGCGGGTTTAGGTACGAGCAGTACTTC	CASSTSGFRYEQYF
TRBJ1-1	.	.	TRBV9	TGTGCCAGCAGCGTAGCCTGGGGCGCGGCTGAAGCTTTCTTT	CASSVAWGAAEAFF
TRBJ1-5	.	.	TRBV2	TGTGCCAGCAGTGCTTTGGGGGCCCGACAGCCCCAGCATTTT	CASSALGARQPQHF
TRBJ1-2	.	.	TRBV12-3/TRBV12-4	TGTGCCAGCAGTTTAGTTGGGATTGGCTACACCTTC	CASSLVGIGYTF
TRBJ2-7	TRBD2	.	TRBV4-2	TGTGCCAGCAGCCAAGGAGGGGAACTAGCGGGCTACGAGCAGTACTTC	CASSQGGELAGYEQYF
TRBJ2-5	TRBD1	.	TRBV14	TGTGCCAGCCGCAGGGGGCAGCTGGAGACCCAGTACTTC	CASRRGQLETQYF
TRBJ1-5	.	.	TRBV15	TGTGCCACCAGCAGAGACAGGGAATTCGGTCAGCCCCAGCATTTT	CATSRDREFGQPQHF
TRBJ2-3	.	.	TRBV20-1	TGCAGTGCTAGTCACAAGCGGTTCACAGATACGCAGTATTTT	CSASHKRFTDTQYF
TRBJ2-7	TRBD1	.	TRBV18	TGTGCCAGCTCACCACCGGGACAGGGGTGGGTCTACGAGCAGTACTTC	CASSPPGQGWVYEQYF
TRBJ1-2	.	.	TRBV4-1	TGCGCCAGCAGCCAAGATTCTGGGGTACAGACATCTGACTATGGCTACACCTTC	CASSQDSGVQTSDYGYTF
TRBJ1-3	.	.	TRBV7-9	TGTGCCAGCAGCTTAGTATCTTTGGGTCCTGGAAACACCATATATTTT	CASSLVSLGPGNTIYF
TRBJ2-2	TRBD2	.	TRBV18	TGTGCCAGCACCCGGGACTACCGGAACACCGGGGAGCTGTTTTTT	CASTRDYRNTGELFF
TRBJ1-4	.	.	TRBV7-9	TGTGCCAGCATCGCTGGGGGGTCTAATGAAAAACTGTTTTTT	CASIAGGSNEKLFF
TRBJ1-1	TRBD1	.	TRBV10-2	TGCGCCAGCAGTCTTCCGGGACAGGGGGACACTGAAGCTTTCTTT	CASSLPGQGDTEAFF
TRBJ2-5	.	.	TRBV14	TGTGCCAGCAGCCAAGGACTTCGGGAGACCCAGTACTTC	CASSQGLRETQYF
TRBJ1-4	.	.	TRBV5-1	TGCGCCAGCAGCTTGGGGGGGACACCTAATGAAAAACTGTTTTTT	CASSLGGTPNEKLFF
TRBJ2-1	.	.	TRBV7-9	TGTGCCAGCAGCTTAGCGAGGCAGGGGCTGGACAATGAGCAGTTCTTC	CASSLARQGLDNEQFF
TRBJ1-2	TRBD1	.	TRBV6-5	TGTGCCAGCGGTCTGACAGGGGGGGTCCAGGGCTACACCTTC	CASGLTGGVQGYTF
TRBJ2-5	.	.	TRBV7-8	TGTGCCAGCAGTCCTAGGGGCTTCGACAGTGTCGGGACCCAGTACTTC	CASSPRGFDSVGTQYF
TRBJ2-1	.	.	TRBV5-1	TGCGCCAGCAGCCAGGAGGGCAGCTCCTACAATGAGCAGTTCTTC	CASSQEGSSYNEQFF
TRBJ2-3	.	.	TRBV5-4	TGTGCCAGCAGCTTGGAACAGGGCACAGATACGCAGTATTTT	CASSLEQGTDTQYF
TRBJ1-5	TRBD1	.	TRBV7-2	TGTGCCAGCAGCCCACAGGGGGTGGATCAGCCCCAGCATTTT	CASSPQGVDQPQHF
TRBJ2-1	TRBD2	.	TRBV10-1	TGCGCCAGCAGTGAGGGACTAGCGGGGCAGTTCTTC	CASSEGLAGQFF